Ten or more counts support the clone carrying this T cell receptor (beta chain). Its specificity is not known. This record belongs to a study of regulatory T cells in long-lasting Graves disease. Study summary: Patients with new Graves' disease had used antithyroid drugs below 3 months.

Regarding time point: newly diagnosed GD, antithyroid drugs for less than 3 months. The authors made the TCR library using RNA they extracted from PBMCs. The patients included were those that came from an endocrinology department in Xi'an, China. Overall study results and limits: Authors noted too few samples as a limitation.

Sequencing libraries for TCR beta were prepared with iRepertoire HTBI primers and Arm-PCR of CDR3 regions. Each CDR3 protein gets one entry after TCRdb re-called the multiplex PCR reads with MiXCR. This table has 300,000 to 400,000 distinct CDR3 sequences, over 15% appearing once. Germline-derived CDR1 and CDR2 are LGHDT and YNNKEL (reference sequence). Trimming stripped 4 bases from V and 2 bases from J, with 16 bases between. The CDR3 covers 16 residues. Sequencing used peripheral blood mononuclear cells (PBMCs), obtained at new diagnosis, from a patient treated with antithyroid drugs. The clonotype comes from a female donor with Graves disease. This chain joins TRBV3-1 and TRBJ2-3, with a tentative D call TRBD1 (5 bases). The CDR3 nucleotides are TGTGCCAGCAGCCCCTGGGCAGGACAAGACACAGATACGCAGTATTTT. The encoded protein is CASSPWAGQDTDTQYF.